The sequence of this T cell receptor beta chain was determined in a study of cytomegalovirus exposure and HLA in healthy donors. With respect to this clone: Its antigen is undetermined.

Study outcomes and limitations: The authors judged a highly shared variant cluster likely a sequencing artifact. Rarity marked most TCR sequences, yet some public TCRs occurred in many donors.

PCR amplification relied on 60 Vbeta primers (plus 13 Jbeta primers). The assay was immunoSEQ multiplex PCR, and TCRdb's table has in-frame clones only and misses some. The sample includes fewer than 250,000 clones, 79% seen only once; the top ten take around 1.6%. This receptor was obtained from a woman aged 18-29 years in good health and CMV-seronegative. Sample: PBMCs.

CDR3: CASSHRLAGGTDTQYF. The DNA for the CDR3 is TGTGCCAGCAGCCACCGACTAGCGGGGGGGACAGATACGCAGTATTTT. The V call is TRBV4-2, the J call TRBJ2-3; 14 nucleotides align to TRBD2. The length of the CDR3 is 16 residues. V shed 3 bases, J shed 3 bases, and the junction held 2 bases outside the gene matches. Germline CDR1 is LGHNA and CDR2 is YNFKEQ.